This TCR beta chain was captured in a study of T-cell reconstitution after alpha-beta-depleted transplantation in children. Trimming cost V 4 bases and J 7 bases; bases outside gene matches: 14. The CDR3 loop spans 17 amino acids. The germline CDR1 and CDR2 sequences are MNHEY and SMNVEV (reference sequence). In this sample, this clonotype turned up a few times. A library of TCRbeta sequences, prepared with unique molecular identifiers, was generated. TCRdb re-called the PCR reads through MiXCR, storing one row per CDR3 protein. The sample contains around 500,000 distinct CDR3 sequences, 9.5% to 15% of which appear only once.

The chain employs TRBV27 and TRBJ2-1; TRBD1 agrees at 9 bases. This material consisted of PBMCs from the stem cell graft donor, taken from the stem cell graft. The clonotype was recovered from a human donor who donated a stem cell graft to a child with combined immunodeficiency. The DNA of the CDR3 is TGTGCCAGCAGTTCCCATGTATGGGGACAGGGTGGGAATGAGCAGTTCTTC. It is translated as CASSSHVWGQGGNEQFF.